This is a list of T cell receptor beta chains from one sample in a study of T cells in Graves' hyperthyroidism and ophthalmopathy. TCRdb recomputed calls from the multiplex PCR reads with MiXCR, one row per CDR3 protein. The table records 400,000 to 550,000 distinct CDR3 sequences, around an eighth of them present only once. Sequences were obtained from blood. The receptors derive from a young woman with Graves' hyperthyroidism. Each CDR3 is given with its conserved first and last residue. D genes are given only for firm matches. A row's size may be missing; if present it is once, few, many or a size class.

>TRBJ2-3|TRBD2|TRBV5-1|.
CASSLASLAGTDTQYF
TGCGCCAGCAGCTTGGCCTCTCTAGCGGGGACAGATACGCAGTATTTT
>TRBJ1-5|.|TRBV9|many
CASSVERGGEYSSNQPQHF
TGTGCCAGCAGCGTAGAAAGGGGAGGCGAGTATAGTAGCAATCAGCCCCAGCATTTT
>TRBJ2-5|TRBD2|TRBV12-3/TRBV12-4|few
CASSLSPTSGRKETQYF
TGTGCCAGCAGTTTATCCCCAACTAGCGGGAGAAAAGAGACCCAGTACTTC
>TRBJ1-2|.|TRBV20-1|few
CSASNGAVNGYTF
TGCAGTGCTAGTAACGGGGCGGTAAATGGCTACACCTTC
>TRBJ2-1|.|TRBV12-3/TRBV12-4|many
CASSLTGEQFF
TGTGCCAGCAGCCTAACAGGAGAGCAGTTCTTC
>TRBJ2-7|TRBD1|TRBV14|few
CASRLAGGPYEQYF
TGTGCCAGCAGATTGGCAGGGGGACCCTACGAGCAGTACTTC
>TRBJ2-5|TRBD2|TRBV30|many
CAWSVGGGQETQYF
TGTGCCTGGAGTGTTGGGGGGGGCCAAGAGACCCAGTACTTC
>TRBJ2-3|.|TRBV24-1|.
CATSDYPGPDTQYF
TGTGCCACCAGTGATTACCCGGGCCCGGATACGCAGTATTTT
>TRBJ2-1|.|TRBV12-3/TRBV12-4|many
CASRPDGNNEQFF
TGTGCCAGCAGGCCGGACGGGAACAATGAGCAGTTCTTC
>TRBJ1-2|.|TRBV20-1|.
CSARDVQYGYTF
TGCAGTGCTAGAGATGTACAGTATGGCTACACCTTC
>TRBJ1-6|.|TRBV2|many
CASRRLDGKGRSSPLHF
TGTGCCAGCAGACGCCTCGACGGGAAGGGAAGAAGTTCACCCCTCCACTTT
>TRBJ1-5|.|TRBV27|.
CASGREAGQPQHF
TGTGCCAGCGGTAGAGAAGCAGGTCAGCCCCAGCATTTT
>TRBJ2-7|.|TRBV12-3/TRBV12-4|many
CASSRSVGYEQYF
TGTGCCAGCAGTCGGTCTGTGGGGTACGAGCAGTACTTC
>TRBJ1-1|TRBD1|TRBV18|many
CASSTARQGAEAFF
TGTGCCAGCTCAACCGCCCGACAGGGCGCTGAAGCTTTCTTT
>TRBJ1-2|TRBD1|TRBV19|.
CASSTTGVYGYTF
TGTGCCAGTAGTACGACAGGGGTCTATGGCTACACCTTC
>TRBJ2-5|TRBD2|TRBV18|many
CASSLLVTGGQETQYF
TGTGCCAGCTCACTTCTCGTGACGGGAGGGCAAGAGACCCAGTACTTC
>TRBJ2-7|TRBD2|TRBV5-1|many
CASTPAGGGYEQYF
TGCGCCAGCACCCCAGCGGGGGGCGGTTACGAGCAGTACTTC
>TRBJ1-2|TRBD1|TRBV10-3|.
CAIKAGSGGAGYGYTF
TGTGCCATCAAAGCGGGTTCAGGGGGCGCGGGCTATGGCTACACCTTC
>TRBJ2-7|TRBD1|TRBV4-1|.
CASSQGGTGGYEQYF
TGCGCCAGCAGCCAAGGTGGGACAGGAGGCTACGAGCAGTACTTC
>TRBJ2-2|.|TRBV28|few
CASRQPGVGTGELFF
TGTGCCAGCAGACAACCTGGCGTAGGAACCGGGGAGCTGTTTTTT
>TRBJ2-7|TRBD2|TRBV12-3/TRBV12-4|many
CASSLTSGNRWYEQYF
TGTGCCAGCAGTTTGACTAGCGGGAATCGGTGGTACGAGCAGTACTTC
>TRBJ2-2|TRBD2|TRBV9|many
CASSDSGRGGELFF
TGTGCCAGCAGCGACAGCGGGAGGGGCGGGGAGCTGTTTTTT
>TRBJ2-1|.|TRBV11-2|many
CASSLFPEGNEQFF
TGTGCCAGCAGCTTATTCCCGGAAGGCAATGAGCAGTTCTTC
>TRBJ1-5|.|TRBV6-2/TRBV6-3|many
CASSQTRAGRQPQHF
TGTGCCAGCAGCCAGACCCGGGCAGGCAGGCAGCCCCAGCATTTT
>TRBJ2-1|.|TRBV13|many
CASSSYRESYNEQFF
TGTGCCAGCAGCTCTTACAGGGAATCCTACAATGAGCAGTTCTTC
>TRBJ2-7|TRBD2|TRBV7-9|.
CASSRLASGRTHEQYF
TGTGCCAGCAGCCGGCTCGCTAGCGGGAGGACCCACGAGCAGTACTTC
>TRBJ1-5|TRBD1|TRBV29-1|many
CSVVEGGQAPNQPQHF
TGCAGCGTTGTTGAGGGGGGACAGGCACCCAATCAGCCCCAGCATTTT
>TRBJ2-5|.|TRBV9|.
CASSVAIGDGETQYF
TGTGCCAGCAGCGTAGCCATTGGGGATGGAGAGACCCAGTACTTC
>TRBJ2-2|TRBD2|TRBV3-1|few
CASSPGLAGDGGELFF
TGTGCCAGCAGCCCGGGACTAGCGGGAGATGGCGGGGAGCTGTTTTTT
>TRBJ1-2|.|TRBV7-2|many
CASSPAAAVGYTF
TGTGCCAGCAGCCCCGCCGCAGCAGTAGGCTACACCTTC
>TRBJ2-1|.|TRBV20-1|few
CSARGVTGYNEQFF
TGCAGTGCTAGAGGCGTGACGGGTTACAATGAGCAGTTCTTC